The source of this TCR beta chain is a study of monozygotic twins with inflammatory bowel disease. Of note for this clonotype: Its cognate antigen is unknown.

TCRdb derives one entry per CDR3 protein from the 5' RACE reads, leaving out DNA. The sample table sets out about 380,000 distinct CDR3 sequences. This CDR3 has 17 amino acids. Looked up from germline, CDR1 is SGHTA and CDR2 is FQGNSA. Notes on the study in general: Clonotype sharing was lower in IBD patients than healthy twins, most markedly with disease activity.

This chain joins TRBV7-2 and TRBJ2-3; as DNA is missing, the TRBD2 call by TCRdb cannot be tested. This clonotype was sampled from a human donor with ulcerative colitis or Crohn's disease, or a healthy co-twin of an affected twin (not recorded which). The sequenced sample was blood. CDR3 loop: CASSSGLAGGRTDTQYF.